The 8 T cell receptor beta chains listed next were all sequenced from one sample in a study of shared clonotypes between healthy human individuals. This table comes from immunoSEQ multiplex PCR, and its TCRdb copy is limited to in-frame clones, with some not included. The repertoire holds about 480,000 clones, about 75% seen once, with around 12% in the top ten. The material sequenced was PBMCs. The receptor source for this set is a woman in her forties in good health. Some clones in this sample may be carry-over from other donors' samples.

The chain has TRBV7-9 and TRBJ2-7, with D maybe TRBD1 (7 bases). The CDR3 is 13 amino acids. Germline CDR1 SEHNR, CDR2 FQNEAQ (reference sequence). The germline V and J ends were trimmed by 5 bases and 5 bases, with 13 bases remaining between them. The DNA for the CDR3 is TGTGCCAGCAGCCCACAGGGGACTCACGAGCAGTACTTC. Its protein product is CASSPQGTHEQYF.

As concerns this clone: A single base separates this from a much larger clone, so it may be a read error. This sample includes further DNA sequences coding for the same CDR3. This chain links TRBV6-5 with TRBJ1-2; possibly TRBD1 for D (5 bases). Germline loops: CDR1 MNHEY, CDR2 SVGAGI. CDR3 size: 13 residues. The CDR3 nucleotides read TGCGCCAGCAGTCCGACCCGGGGGGACGGCTACACCTTC. It yields the protein CASSPTRGDGYTF.

The chain combines TRBV10-2 with TRBJ1-2, with TRBD1 as a possible D gene (5 bases). CDR3 length: 12 residues. Trimming took off 9 bases at V and 3 bases at J, with 11 bases between the two ends. Germline CDR1 and CDR2: WSHSY and SAAADI. CDR3 loop: CASGTGDYGYTF. CDR3 bases: TGCGCCAGTGGGACGGGAGACTATGGCTACACCTTC.

This chain uses TRBV5-8 with TRBJ1-5, with D possibly TRBD1 on 5 matching bases. Germline assignment: CDR1 SGHTS and CDR2 YDEGEE. This CDR3 comprises 15 residues. V shed 4 bases and J shed 3 bases, with 14 bases lying between them. Here the CDR3 DNA reads TGTGCCAGCAGCCCTCCACTAGGGACCAATCAGCCCCAGCATTTT. Translated, it gives CASSPPLGTNQPQHF.

The chain carries TRBV30 and TRBJ2-7; 7 bases are shared with TRBD2. The CDR3 length is 14 residues. Germline V CDR1 and CDR2: GTSNPN, SVGIG (reference sequence). The junction had 9 bases not matched to a gene; V was cut back by 2 bases and J by 5 bases. The CDR3 protein is CAWSKGLFSHEQYF. For the CDR3, the DNA is TGTGCCTGGAGTAAGGGACTATTTTCCCACGAGCAGTACTTC.

The genes are TRBV30 and TRBJ2-1; a possible D gene is TRBD2 (6 bases). The CDR3 extends over 13 amino acids. Trimming stripped 7 bases from V and 8 bases from J, with 18 bases between. Germline values: CDR1 GTSNPN, CDR2 SVGIG (reference sequence). In DNA form, the CDR3 reads TGTGCCTCCAGGTCGGGAGCTGGGTATGAGCAGTTCTTC. Its protein is CASRSGAGYEQFF.

The rearrangement joins TRBV6-5 to TRBJ2-7, with 7 bases matching TRBD1. CDR1 MNHEY and CDR2 SVGAGI come from the germline V gene. J gave up 2 bases and V 7 bases, and 8 bases lay outside the gene matches. This CDR3 is built from 14 residues. The DNA for the CDR3 is TGTGCCAGCAAAAGGACAGGTAGCGCCTACGAGCAGTACTTC. It translates to CASKRTGSAYEQYF.

V is TRBV30 and J is TRBJ1-3; 7 bases line up with TRBD1. There are 17 residues in the CDR3. The germline V gene encodes CDR1 GTSNPN and CDR2 SVGIG (reference sequence). Germline trimming cut 4 bases from V and 0 bases from J; bases unmatched to any gene: 12. CDR3 region: CAWITGQAGISGNTIYF. The DNA for the CDR3 is TGTGCCTGGATCACAGGACAGGCCGGGATCTCTGGAAACACCATATATTTT.